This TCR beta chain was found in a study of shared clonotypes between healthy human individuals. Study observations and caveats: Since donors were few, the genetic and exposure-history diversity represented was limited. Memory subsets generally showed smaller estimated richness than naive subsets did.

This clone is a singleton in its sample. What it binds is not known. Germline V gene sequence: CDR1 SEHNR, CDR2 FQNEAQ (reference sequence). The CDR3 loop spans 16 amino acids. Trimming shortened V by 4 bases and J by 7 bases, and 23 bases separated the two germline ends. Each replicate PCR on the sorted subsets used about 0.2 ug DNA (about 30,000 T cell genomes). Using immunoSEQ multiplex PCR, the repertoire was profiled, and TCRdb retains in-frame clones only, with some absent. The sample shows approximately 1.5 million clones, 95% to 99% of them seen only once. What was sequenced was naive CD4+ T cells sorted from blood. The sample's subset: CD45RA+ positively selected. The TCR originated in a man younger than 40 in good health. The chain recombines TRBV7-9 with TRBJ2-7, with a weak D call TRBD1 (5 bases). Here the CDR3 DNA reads TGTGCCAGCAGCTCAAGGCAGGGTTGGCTCCTGAGTGAGCAGTACTTC. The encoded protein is CASSSRQGWLLSEQYF.